The following is a TCR beta chain sequence with its context. Which antigen it targets is not known. This may be a read error: a much more frequent sequence differs by one nucleotide. The study was a case-control design nested within a healthcare worker cohort in London, UK, with weekly nasopharyngeal swab PCR tests and blood sampling. Healthcare workers were recruited during the week of the UK lockdown, between 23 and 31 March 2020, and followed weekly for up to roughly 15 weeks. The data originate from a study of early T cells in non-severe SARS-CoV-2 infection (dated by TCRdb to the early 2020s). Study-level background: Because TCR sequencing was done on bulk RNA from unsorted whole blood, the alpha and beta chains could not be paired. Study-wide conclusions, independent of this receptor: VDJdb matching was skewed toward anti-spike CD8 responses and likely underestimated virus-specific expansions, missing private and CD4 specificities.

CDR1 and CDR2 are drawn from the germline V gene: SGHAT, FQNNGV. From the cysteine through the phenylalanine, the CDR3 covers 12 amino acids. Kept here is only the CDR3 DNA, which spans 36 bases and is read in frame from base 1. The library came from 5' RACE. The instrument was a NextSeq 500. To correct for sequencing error and PCR bias, the TCR library protocol tagged individual cDNA molecules with unique molecular identifiers. TCR alpha and beta chains were both sequenced, and the abundances of alpha and beta sequences in each sample were closely correlated with each other. As for how the authors treated the data: Decombinator V4 was used to annotate the V gene, J gene and CDR3 of the TCR sequences. Expanded TCRs were defined as changing significantly between any two time points under a Poisson model with p below 0.0001. TCR abundances were normalised to the total number of TCRs sequenced in each sample and reported as counts per million. TRAV1-2 paired with TRAJ12, TRAJ20 or TRAJ33 defined MAIT TCRs, while TRAV10 paired with TRAJ18 defined iNKT TCRs. VDJdb, accessed 1 November 2021, was searched for CMV, EBV and SARS-CoV-2 annotated TCRs, excluding TCRs annotated for multiple antigens. TCRdb itself trimmed the public reads at Q25 with fastp, ran MiXCR and retained productive beta chains. Merged by CDR3 protein, the rows form single entries marked with the most common genes and DNA. The V and J calls and clone size come from TCRdb's table, not from the authors' own analysis. The sample table contains more than 50,000 distinct CDR3 sequences; only one count was recorded for approximately 11% of them. Roughly a tenth of the sample is held by the ten biggest clonotypes.

Recombination linked TRBV11-2 to TRBJ1-2; the best D guess is TRBD1, with 6 bases matching. The material sequenced was whole blood. The receptor was derived from an adult who was a healthcare worker with PCR-confirmed SARS-CoV-2 infection or an uninfected control (not recorded which). The bases read TGTGCCAGCGGGTCTGGGGGCTATGGCCACACCTTC. It translates as CASGSGGYGHTF.